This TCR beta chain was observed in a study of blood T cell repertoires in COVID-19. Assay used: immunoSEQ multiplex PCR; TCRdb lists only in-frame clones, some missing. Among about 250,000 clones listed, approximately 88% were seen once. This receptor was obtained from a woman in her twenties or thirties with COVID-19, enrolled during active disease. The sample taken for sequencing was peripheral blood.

The CDR3 bases are TGTGCCAGCAGCTTTTCAGGGATTGAAGAGACCCAGTACTTC. This translates into CASSFSGIEETQYF. The chain combines TRBV5-4 with TRBJ2-5; possible D gene TRBD1, 5 bases. Germline CDR1 SGHNT, CDR2 YYREEE (reference sequence). V lost 2 bases, J lost 3 bases, and 11 bases lay in between. The CDR3 spans 14 residues. The complete variable domain, with remaining parts taken from reference TRBV5-4 and TRBJ2-5, reads ETGVTQSPTHLIKTRGQQVTLRCSSQSGHNTVSWYQQALGQGPQFIFQYYREEENGRGNFPPRFSGLQFPNYSSELNVNALELDDSALYLCASSFSGIEETQYFGPGTRLLVL.